The 23 T cell receptor beta chains reported below all come from one sample, sequenced in a study of cytomegalovirus exposure and HLA in healthy donors. The PCR used 60 Vbeta and 13 Jbeta primers. The method was immunoSEQ multiplex PCR; TCRdb's version includes in-frame clones alone and lacks a portion of them. The table lists 280,000 or so clones, approximately 90% of them singletons. Sequenced material: PBMCs. The receptor source for this set is a woman aged 18-29 years in good health and CMV-seronegative.

J is TRBJ2-3 and V is TRBV6-5, with D perhaps matching TRBD2 (5 bases). From germline, CDR1 is MNHEY and CDR2 SVGAGI. This CDR3 has 16 amino acids. V dropped 4 bases and J dropped 0 bases, with 14 bases sitting between them. CDR3 sequence: CASSLGGRASTDTQYF. The CDR3 bases are TGTGCCAGCAGTTTAGGAGGACGCGCTAGCACAGATACGCAGTATTTT.

V gene TRBV6-5 combines with J gene TRBJ2-1; 11 nucleotides agree with TRBD2. The CDR3 is 15 amino acids. Germline V gene data show CDR1 as MNHEY and CDR2 as SVGAGI. Trimming took 7 bases from V and 5 from J; bases not matched to a gene: 7. This CDR3 is CASNSGLADNNEQFF. DNA for the CDR3: TGTGCCAGCAACTCGGGACTAGCGGACAACAATGAGCAGTTCTTC.

In this sample, this clone turned up once. This chain connects TRBV4-1 to TRBJ2-2, with 8 bases matching TRBD1. This CDR3 region has 14 residues. Germline V lookup: CDR1 MGHRA, CDR2 YSYEKL. The ends lost 6 bases at V and 2 bases at J; junction bases unmatched: 2. The DNA for the CDR3 is TGCGCCAGCAGGACAGGGGCTAACACCGGGGAGCTGTTTTTT. Amino acids: CASRTGANTGELFF.

The chain carries TRBV7-2 and TRBJ1-3; D perhaps matches TRBD1 (6 bases). V lost 3 bases and J lost 6, with 12 bases in between. The CDR3 runs 14 residues. Germline V gene data show CDR1 as SGHTA and CDR2 as FQGNSA. The CDR3 nucleotides read TGTGCCAGCAGCTTTTACAGGGAACCAAACACCATATATTTT. This codes for CASSFYREPNTIYF.

The chain joins TRBV10-2 to TRBJ1-1, with D maybe TRBD1 (5 bases). CDR1 WSHSY and CDR2 SAAADI come from the germline V gene. Trimming took off 10 bases at V and 6 bases at J, with 15 bases between the two ends. The CDR3 is made up of 12 amino acids. CDR3 sequence: CATGGRAPEAFF. Here the CDR3 DNA reads TGCGCCACGGGGGGGAGGGCGCCTGAAGCTTTCTTT.

This chain links TRBV5-6 with TRBJ1-2; D is ambiguous. This CDR3 comprises 14 residues. Per the germline V gene, CDR1 is SGHDT and CDR2 is YYEEEE. With 4 bases removed from V and 5 bases from J, the gap between germline ends came to 15 bases. CDR3 DNA sequence: TGTGCCAGCAGCCTGATTTTGGGAGAATATGGCTACACCTTC. This translates into CASSLILGEYGYTF. The variable domain in full, with the rest retrieved from reference TRBV5-6 and TRBJ1-2, is DAGVTQSPTHLIKTRGQQVTLRCSPKSGHDTVSWYQQALGQGPQFIFQYYEEEERQRGNFPDRFSGHQFPNYSSELNVNALLLGDSALYLCASSLILGEYGYTFGSGTRLTVV.

This chain joins TRBV5-4 and TRBJ1-2, with 8 bases lining up with TRBD1. V shed 3 bases, J shed 2 bases, and the junction held 3 bases outside the gene matches. Germline CDR1 reads SGHNT; CDR2 reads YYREEE (reference sequence). This CDR3 region has 14 residues. CDR3 residues: CASSSRDRNYGYTF. CDR3 bases: TGTGCCAGCAGCTCTAGGGACAGGAACTATGGCTACACCTTC. Together with reference TRBV5-4 and TRBJ1-2, the CDR3 gives the full variable domain: ETGVTQSPTHLIKTRGQQVTLRCSSQSGHNTVSWYQQALGQGPQFIFQYYREEENGRGNFPPRFSGLQFPNYSSELNVNALELDDSALYLCASSSRDRNYGYTFGSGTRLTVV.

The rearrangement uses TRBV10-1 and TRBJ2-7, with 9 bases aligning to TRBD1. CDR1 and CDR2 from the germline V gene are WNHNN and SYGVQD (reference sequence). V was pared by 1 base and J by 3 bases, with 7 bases of the junction left unmatched. The CDR3 extends over 16 amino acids. The DNA of the CDR3 is TGCGCCAGCAGTGAGTACGGGGGACAGGGTTACTACGAGCAGTACTTC. It codes for CASSEYGGQGYYEQYF.

The chain uses TRBV27 and TRBJ2-7; the match to TRBD1 covers 8 bases. The CDR3 is made up of 14 amino acids. V shed 5 bases and J 1 base; nucleotides not matched to a gene: 4. Germline assignment: CDR1 MNHEY and CDR2 SMNVEV (reference sequence). Written as DNA, the CDR3 is TGTGCCAGCAGTACCCGACAGGGGTCCTACGAGCAGTACTTC. Protein product: CASSTRQGSYEQYF.

The chain is built from TRBV4-1 and TRBJ1-1; D not resolved. Trimming left V 7 bases short and J 3 bases short, with 6 bases between. This CDR3 has 11 residues. Germline values: CDR1 MGHRA, CDR2 YSYEKL. The CDR3 nucleotides are TGCGCCAGCACCGGTTACACTGAAGCTTTCTTT. It yields the protein CASTGYTEAFF.

V usage is TRBV14 and J usage is TRBJ2-3; D is ambiguous. The CDR3 is made up of 18 amino acids. V lost 4 bases and J lost 2, with 22 bases in between. Germline assignment: CDR1 SGHDN and CDR2 FVKESK. CDR3 protein: CASSPDELPWAITDTQYF. The CDR3, as DNA: TGTGCCAGCAGCCCTGACGAACTCCCCTGGGCCATCACAGATACGCAGTATTTT.

The chain carries TRBV5-1 and TRBJ1-4, with a possible D match to TRBD1 (6 bases). Trimming shortened V by 0 bases and J by 3 bases, and 15 bases separated the two germline ends. Germline values: CDR1 SGHRS, CDR2 YFSETQ. This CDR3 is built from 17 residues. As DNA, the CDR3 is TGCGCCAGCAGCTTGGTGGCTCTGGACAGATCTAATGAAAAACTGTTTTTT. The encoded protein is CASSLVALDRSNEKLFF.

This clone was seen only once. CDR3 coding DNA: TGTGCCAGCAGCCAAACCGGGACAGCCTCTGGGGCCAACGTCCTGACTTTC. Its protein is CASSQTGTASGANVLTF. V is TRBV7-3 and J is TRBJ2-6; 7 bases align to TRBD1. The germline gives CDR1 SGHTA, CDR2 FQGTGA. V was clipped by 5 bases and J by 0 bases; unmatched bases: 7. The CDR3 spans 17 residues.

The chain carries TRBV5-1 and TRBJ1-6; 7 bases align to TRBD1. This CDR3 is built from 17 residues. J gave up 7 bases and V 1 base, and 11 bases lay outside the gene matches. The germline CDR1 and CDR2 sequences are SGHRS and YFSETQ. The CDR3 here is CASSLLGGQAGNSPLHF. The CDR3 DNA sequence: TGCGCCAGCAGCTTGTTAGGGGGCCAGGCGGGGAATTCACCCCTCCACTTT.

The V and J genes are TRBV7-9 and TRBJ1-3; TRBD1 is a possible D gene (6 bases). The CDR3 is 14 amino acids. V lost 5 bases and J lost 8, with 16 bases in between. The germline CDR1 and CDR2 sequences are SEHNR and FQNEAQ (reference sequence). DNA for the CDR3: TGTGCCAGCAGCGATGACAGGCGGTCGGACACCATATATTTT. It is translated as CASSDDRRSDTIYF.

This chain uses TRBV5-6 with TRBJ1-5; D might be TRBD1 (5 bases). Germline V gives CDR1 SGHDT, CDR2 YYEEEE. The CDR3 is made up of 14 amino acids. Trimming left V 0 bases short and J 1 base short, with 5 bases between. The CDR3, as DNA: TGTGCCAGCAGCTTGGGACAGAGCAATCAGCCCCAGCATTTT. This sequence encodes CASSLGQSNQPQHF.

The chain uses TRBV4-1 and TRBJ2-3, with a possible D match to TRBD1 (6 bases). The CDR3 is 19 amino acids. CDR1 and CDR2 (germline): MGHRA, YSYEKL. With 0 bases removed from V and 1 base from J, the gap between germline ends came to 20 bases. This chain's CDR3 is CASSQEGQKYRKGTDTQYF. The CDR3 nucleotides are TGCGCCAGCAGCCAAGAGGGACAAAAGTATCGGAAGGGCACAGATACGCAGTATTTT.

This chain connects TRBV7-6 to TRBJ2-7; 7 bases align to TRBD1. CDR1 is SGHVS, CDR2 FNYEAQ, per germline. V trimming: 1 base; J trimming: 2 bases; junction bases outside the gene matches: 8. The length of the CDR3 is 16 residues. CDR3 in amino acids: CASSLGSGQGAYEQYF. For the CDR3, the DNA is TGTGCCAGCAGCTTAGGGTCAGGGCAGGGGGCCTACGAGCAGTACTTC.

The CDR3 is CSAGDNYEQYF. CDR3 DNA: TGCAGCGCAGGGGACAACTACGAGCAGTACTTC. This rearrangement joins TRBV29-1 to TRBJ2-7, with TRBD1 as a possible D gene (6 bases). Trimming removed 7 bases from V and 3 bases from J, with 10 bases in between. The CDR3 totals 11 residues. The germline V gene has CDR1 SQVTM and CDR2 ANQGSEA.

The CDR3 DNA sequence: TGTGCCAGCAGTTACTTGGACAGGGGCCTTGAAAAACTGTTTTTT. Amino acid sequence: CASSYLDRGLEKLFF. The chain joins TRBV6-6 to TRBJ1-4; 9 bases line up with TRBD1. J gave up 7 bases and V 1 base, and 4 bases lay outside the gene matches. This CDR3 contains 15 residues. From germline, CDR1 is MNHNY and CDR2 SVGAGI (reference sequence).

V gene TRBV30 combines with J gene TRBJ2-1, with TRBD1 matching over 8 bases. The V gene's germline CDR1 is GTSNPN and CDR2 SVGIG (reference sequence). The CDR3 sequence is 12 residues long. After removal of 4 bases from V and 5 bases from J, the junction contained 1 base not matched to a gene. CDR3 DNA: TGTGCCTGGATGGACAGGGACAATGAGCAGTTCTTC. Amino acid sequence: CAWMDRDNEQFF. Full variable domain (remainder filled in from reference TRBV30 and TRBJ2-1): SQTIHQWPATLVQPVGSPLSLECTVEGTSNPNLYWYRQAAGRGLQLLFYSVGIGQISSEVPQNLSASRPQDRQFILSSKKLLLSDSGFYLCAWMDRDNEQFFGPGTRLTVL.

This chain joins TRBV19 and TRBJ1-2; D may be TRBD1 (6 bases). The CDR3 totals 16 residues. V was clipped by 3 bases and J by 5 bases, with 19 bases between them. Germline V gene sequence: CDR1 LNHDA, CDR2 SQIVND (reference sequence). In nucleotides, the CDR3 is TGTGCCAGTAGTATGAGGGGTCCTACAGGGTTGTATGGCTACACCTTC. This translates into CASSMRGPTGLYGYTF.

The chain couples TRBV27 to TRBJ2-5; tentative D call: TRBD1 (6 bases). Germline CDR1 reads MNHEY; CDR2 reads SMNVEV (reference sequence). This CDR3 has 16 residues. The ends were cut back, 0 bases at V and 4 bases at J, with 15 bases in the middle. This CDR3 reads CASSLSTQGLGETQYF. The CDR3 DNA follows: TGTGCCAGCAGTTTATCGACACAGGGTCTAGGAGAGACCCAGTACTTC.